A selection of T cell receptor beta chains follows, all from one sample in a study of T-cell memory formation after mild COVID-19. TCRdb reprocessed the 5' RACE reads with MiXCR, giving one entry per CDR3 protein. The table records approximately 300,000 distinct CDR3 sequences, roughly 15% of them present only once. Sequencing was performed on PBMCs or a T cell subset sorted from them (not recorded which). The source is a man younger than 30 who had mild COVID-19 (a few samples of this study predate the infection). Cell type and time point are not known. CDR3s include the opening cysteine and the closing phenylalanine or tryptophan. The D gene is left open where the match is weak. Only part of the rows carry a size: once, few, many, or a class if the clone is expanded.

CDR3nt,CDR3aa,j_gene,d_gene,v_gene,abundance
TGCAGCGTGGAAACCCTCAGACAGGGGGCGGGGATGCTAAAGGGAGCTTTCTTT,CSVETLRQGAGMLKGAFF,TRBJ1-1,TRBD1,TRBV29-1,-
TGTGCCAGCAGCTTAAACATGGGACAAGAGACCCAGTACTTC,CASSLNMGQETQYF,TRBJ2-5,-,TRBV7-7,-
TGTGCCAGCAGCCAAGCCGGGACAGGGGTTTTGTTTGACTATGGCTACACCTTC,CASSQAGTGVLFDYGYTF,TRBJ1-2,TRBD1,TRBV4-2,few
TGTGCCAGCAGCTCCCTGTCCCAACAAGAGACCCAGTACTTC,CASSSLSQQETQYF,TRBJ2-5,-,TRBV7-9,many
TGCGCCAGCAGCTGGGGGACAGAGCTATATGGCTACACCTTC,CASSWGTELYGYTF,TRBJ1-2,TRBD1,TRBV5-1,few
TGCGCCAGCAGCCCGTATATTGGGACAGGCTACACCTTC,CASSPYIGTGYTF,TRBJ1-2,-,TRBV5-1,few
TGCAGTGCCCAGGGATGGGGGGGCTTCACGGACGGACGGGCCAAAAACATTCAGTACTTC,CSAQGWGGFTDGRAKNIQYF,TRBJ2-4,-,TRBV20-1,-
TGCGCCAGCAGCCAGACAGTGACTGGGGATTCACCCCTCCACTTT,CASSQTVTGDSPLHF,TRBJ1-6,-,TRBV5-1,few
TGCGCCAGCAGCCCGACCTCAACTAATGAAAAACTGTTTTTT,CASSPTSTNEKLFF,TRBJ1-4,-,TRBV5-1,-
TGTGCCAGCAGTTTTATTAAGGGGCAGTGGCCTTTCTTT,CASSFIKGQWPFF,TRBJ1-1,-,TRBV27,few
TGTGCCAGCAGCCGGACTAGCGGGAGGGGAGAGACCCAGTACTTC,CASSRTSGRGETQYF,TRBJ2-5,TRBD2,TRBV7-2,-
TGTGCCAGCAGCTTACGGGCGGAGTCCCGTGGGGAGCTGTTTTTT,CASSLRAESRGELFF,TRBJ2-2,-,TRBV7-9,-
TGCAGCGTTGATATGTCAGATACGCAGTATTTT,CSVDMSDTQYF,TRBJ2-3,-,TRBV29-1,few
TGCAGTGCTAGAGATCCCGGCAGGGAAGGGGGAACCCAGTACTTC,CSARDPGREGGTQYF,TRBJ2-5,-,TRBV20-1,few
TGTGCCAGCGGCAGGTTCACAGATACGCAGTATTTT,CASGRFTDTQYF,TRBJ2-3,-,TRBV7-2,few
TGTGCCACCTCGTTGGGCTTGAACACTGAAGCTTTCTTT,CATSLGLNTEAFF,TRBJ1-1,-,TRBV28,-
TGTGCCAGCTCGATGGACTTCACCGGGGAGCTGTTTTTT,CASSMDFTGELFF,TRBJ2-2,-,TRBV18,few
TGTGCCAGCAGCGCCGGGACAGGGCCTGAAGCTTTCTTT,CASSAGTGPEAFF,TRBJ1-1,TRBD1,TRBV5-6,few
TGCGCCAGCAGCCAAGATAACTCGCCTGGGGCCAACGTCCTGACTTTC,CASSQDNSPGANVLTF,TRBJ2-6,-,TRBV4-3,-
TGCAGTGCTACAGCCAGGCTCAATTCACCCCTCCACTTT,CSATARLNSPLHF,TRBJ1-6,-,TRBV20-1,few
TGTGCCAGTAGTATAGATATCGGAGGAGGAGAAGCTTTCTTT,CASSIDIGGGEAFF,TRBJ1-1,-,TRBV19,few
TGCGCCAGCAGCCCCCGCGGGACAGCAGGGGAGACCCAGTACTTC,CASSPRGTAGETQYF,TRBJ2-5,-,TRBV4-1,-